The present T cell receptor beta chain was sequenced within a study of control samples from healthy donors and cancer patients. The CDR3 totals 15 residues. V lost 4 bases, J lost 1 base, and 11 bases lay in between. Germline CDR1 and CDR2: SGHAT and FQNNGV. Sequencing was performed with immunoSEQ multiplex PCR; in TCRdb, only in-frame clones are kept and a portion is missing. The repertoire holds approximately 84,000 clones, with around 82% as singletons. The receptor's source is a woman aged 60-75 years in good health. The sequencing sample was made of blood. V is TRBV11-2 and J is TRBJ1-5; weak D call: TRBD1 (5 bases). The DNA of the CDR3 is TGTGCCAGCAGCTCCCAGGGTTTAAGCAATCAGCCCCAGCATTTT. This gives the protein CASSSQGLSNQPQHF.